The present TCR beta chain was sequenced within a study of shared clonotypes between healthy human individuals. Study-wide points: For naive CD4 cells, roughly 5% of clonotypes were shared across a handful of donors. Naive subsets usually exceeded memory subsets in estimated richness.

Details on this clone: The antigen is not known.

The CDR3 consists of 15 residues. Germline values: CDR1 GTSNPN, CDR2 SVGIG (reference sequence). V shed 8 bases and J shed 2 bases, with 18 bases lying between them. Measured with immunoSEQ multiplex PCR; TCRdb has only the in-frame clones, and not every one. The table has about 1 million clones, about four fifths seen once. The source is a young man in good health. Some clones in this sample may be carry-over from other donors' samples. This chain links TRBV30 with TRBJ2-2; possible D gene TRBD2, 5 bases. The sample taken for sequencing was memory CD4+ T cells from PBMCs. The sample's subset: CD45RA-negative fraction. CDR3 residues: CARDDTSFNTGELFF. CDR3 bases: TGTGCCCGCGACGATACTAGTTTCAACACCGGGGAGCTGTTTTTT. The complete variable domain, with remaining parts taken from reference TRBV30 and TRBJ2-2, reads SQTIHQWPATLVQPVGSPLSLECTVEGTSNPNLYWYRQAAGRGLQLLFYSVGIGQISSEVPQNLSASRPQDRQFILSSKKLLLSDSGFYLCARDDTSFNTGELFFGEGSRLTVL.